Included here is one TCR beta chain sequence, with context. What it recognizes is unknown. Germline CDR1 LNHDA, CDR2 SQIVND (reference sequence). V was clipped by 3 bases and J by 1 base, with 12 bases between them. The CDR3 has 15 amino acids. The data were obtained in a study of T cell responses to AZD1222 COVID-19 vaccine. The study's findings and limits: Targeting of unmutated variant regions was reportedly seen in nearly half of spike-specific TCRs. Just six people given AZD1222 tested seropositive at baseline.

The assay was immunoSEQ multiplex PCR, and TCRdb's table has in-frame clones only and misses some. The repertoire holds tens of thousands of clones, with roughly 85% as singletons. The source of this sequence is an adult in good health. The rearrangement links TRBV19 to TRBJ1-1, with D unresolved. The sample consisted of peripheral blood, taken on day 0 of AZD1222 vaccination. This CDR3 is CASSIASLSNTEAFF. CDR3 nucleotides: TGTGCCAGTAGTATTGCGAGTTTGTCGAACACTGAAGCTTTCTTT. The full variable domain, its missing parts supplied by reference TRBV19 and TRBJ1-1, is DGGITQSPKYLFRKEGQNVTLSCEQNLNHDAMYWYRQDPGQGLRLIYYSQIVNDFQKGDIAEGYSVSREKKESFPLTVTSAQKNPTAFYLCASSIASLSNTEAFFGQGTRLTVV.